These T cell receptor beta chains were read from a single sample in a study of blood T cell repertoires in COVID-19. Libraries were prepared by immunoSEQ multiplex PCR; TCRdb keeps only in-frame clonotypes and omits some of them. Found here are roughly 26,000 clones, 66% of them singletons; the top ten hold about 7.3%. Sequences were obtained from peripheral blood. The receptors come from a man in his 60s with active or convalescent COVID-19. Both conserved end residues are part of each CDR3. The D gene is left open where the match is weak. Expanded clones are given a class, and other clones once, few, many or no size at all.

few,TRBJ2-7,TRBV9,.,CASSPRGAGEQYF,TGTGCCAGCAGCCCGAGAGGGGCGGGGGAGCAGTACTTC
.,TRBJ1-1,TRBV4-2,TRBD1,CASSQDRGRQGRDTEAFF,TGTGCCAGCAGCCAAGATCGGGGGAGACAGGGGAGGGACACTGAAGCTTTCTTT
.,TRBJ2-5,TRBV6-5,.,CASRTGQETQYF,TGTGCCAGCAGGACGGGACAAGAGACCCAGTACTTC
once,TRBJ2-7,TRBV5-1,TRBD1,CASSLGRRDSTYEQYF,TGCGCCAGCAGCTTGGGGCGCCGGGACAGCACCTACGAGCAGTACTTC
once,TRBJ2-2,TRBV4-2,TRBD2,CASSQDPGLAGGTGELFF,TGTGCCAGCAGCCAAGACCCGGGACTAGCGGGGGGAACCGGGGAGCTGTTTTTT
.,TRBJ2-1,TRBV5-1,.,CASSFWRGGEDEQFF,TGCGCCAGCAGCTTCTGGAGGGGGGGCGAGGATGAGCAGTTCTTC
few,TRBJ2-5,TRBV7-8,.,CASSHSEGLLKETQYF,TGTGCCAGCAGCCACTCCGAAGGACTATTAAAAGAGACCCAGTACTTC
.,TRBJ2-7,TRBV5-1,.,CASSPGGGLPYEQYF,TGCGCCAGCAGCCCCGGGGGTGGGTTGCCCTACGAGCAGTACTTC
.,TRBJ2-7,TRBV7-8,.,CASSFNQGGEQYF,TGTGCCAGCAGCTTCAATCAGGGCGGAGAGCAGTACTTC
medium-sized,TRBJ1-2,TRBV6-6,TRBD1,CASSPGQGSAGYTF,TGTGCCAGCAGTCCCGGACAGGGCTCGGCTGGCTACACCTTC
.,TRBJ2-7,TRBV5-1,TRBD2,CASSMASGGVYEQYF,TGCGCCAGCAGCATGGCTAGCGGGGGTGTCTACGAGCAGTACTTC
.,TRBJ2-2,TRBV10-2,.,CASSDLGDLLWTGELFF,TGCGCCAGCAGTGACCTGGGGGACTTACTGTGGACCGGGGAGCTGTTTTTT
few,TRBJ2-2,TRBV3-1/TRBV3-2,TRBD2,CASSHPRLAGGLGGELFF,TGTGCCAGCAGCCATCCCCGGCTAGCGGGGGGCCTAGGGGGGGAGCTGTTTTTT
.,TRBJ2-2,TRBV10-2,TRBD1,CASRDREVTGELFF,TGCGCCAGCAGGGACAGGGAGGTCACCGGGGAGCTGTTTTTT
.,TRBJ1-1,TRBV19,.,CASSIDRMNTEAFF,TGTGCCAGTAGTATCGACAGGATGAACACTGAAGCTTTCTTT
.,TRBJ2-1,TRBV19,TRBD1,CASTQDRSSYNEQFF,TGTGCCAGTACCCAGGACAGGAGCTCCTACAATGAGCAGTTCTTC
.,TRBJ1-1,TRBV10-3,TRBD1,CAISESIAGGNTEAFF,TGTGCCATCAGTGAGTCGATTGCAGGGGGGAACACTGAAGCTTTCTTT
.,TRBJ1-1,TRBV4-1,.,CASSQEGTRSEAFF,TGCGCCAGCAGCCAAGAAGGGACACGGAGTGAAGCTTTCTTT
.,TRBJ2-7,TRBV4-1,TRBD1,CASSQEPQGPYEQYF,TGCGCCAGCAGCCAAGAACCACAGGGGCCCTACGAGCAGTACTTC
.,TRBJ1-3,TRBV10-3,.,CAISETGTAASTIYF,TGTGCCATCAGTGAAACAGGCACCGCGGCTAGCACCATATATTTT
.,TRBJ1-2,TRBV5-3,TRBD1,CARSLGTGDTFNYGYTF,TGTGCCAGAAGCTTGGGGACAGGGGATACCTTTAACTATGGCTACACCTTC
once,TRBJ2-1,TRBV11-3,TRBD1,CASSLGRDRGFGEQFF,TGTGCCAGCAGCTTAGGCCGGGACAGGGGTTTCGGTGAGCAGTTCTTC
.,TRBJ1-3,TRBV18,.,CASSADSLSGNTIYF,TGTGCCAGCTCAGCCGACAGCCTCTCTGGAAACACCATATATTTT
once,TRBJ2-1,TRBV21-1,.,CASTATSKDYNEQFF,TGTGCCAGCACCGCGACTAGCAAAGATTACAATGAGCAGTTCTTC
.,TRBJ1-5,TRBV5-5,TRBD1,CASSLGQGEWDQPQHF,TGTGCCAGCAGCTTGGGACAGGGTGAGTGGGATCAGCCCCAGCATTTT
.,TRBJ2-4,TRBV11-2,TRBD2,CASSLRSGRNIQYF,TGTGCCAGCAGCTTGAGGAGCGGGAGGAACATTCAGTACTTC
.,TRBJ1-2,TRBV7-6,TRBD1,CASSLALGQGHGYTF,TGTGCCAGCAGCTTAGCTCTAGGACAGGGTCATGGCTACACCTTC
.,TRBJ2-1,TRBV5-1,.,CASSLASGFDEQFF,TGCGCCAGCAGCTTGGCCTCGGGGTTTGATGAGCAGTTCTTC
.,TRBJ2-3,TRBV7-6,TRBD1,CASSQGQGSTDTQYF,TGTGCCAGCAGCCAAGGACAGGGGTCAACAGATACGCAGTATTTT
.,TRBJ2-3,TRBV11-3,TRBD2,CASSLVAGATDTQYF,TGTGCCAGCAGCTTAGTAGCGGGGGCCACAGATACGCAGTATTTT
.,TRBJ2-1,TRBV21-1,.,CASSKGGGKQFF,TGTGCCAGCAGCAAAGGGGGAGGGAAGCAGTTCTTC
.,TRBJ2-1,TRBV5-1,TRBD2,CASSRTSGSSYNEQFF,TGCGCCAGCAGCCGGACTAGCGGCAGCTCCTACAATGAGCAGTTCTTC
.,TRBJ2-1,TRBV5-6,TRBD1,CASSLQGHEQFF,TGTGCCAGCAGCCTACAGGGGCATGAGCAGTTCTTC